The clone carrying this T cell receptor beta chain was seen many times. As yet, its antigen is unknown. These data are taken from a study of blood T cells in healthy people across ages. Alongside a J-beta primer mix, a sample-barcoded 5' primer served in a second PCR lasting roughly 6 to 12 cycles. TCRdb used MiXCR to reprocess the 5' RACE reads, holding one entry per CDR3 protein. The table has 600,000 or so distinct CDR3 sequences, around 31% seen once. Findings and limits, study-wide: Long-lived donors exceeded aged donors in naive CD4+ cells and diversity. The recorded TCR beta diversity per million T cells decreased in a roughly linear manner with age.

Specimen: blood. The receptor's source is a woman at least 80 years old in good health.

CDR3 DNA sequence: TGCGCCAGCAGCCAAGATCCCAGGCTTTCAGAAAAACTGTTTTTT. Its protein is CASSQDPRLSEKLFF. The chain is built from TRBV4-3 and TRBJ1-4; no clear D gene. From germline, CDR1 is LGHNA and CDR2 YSLEER. The CDR3 sequence is 15 residues long. Trimming took 0 bases from V and 8 from J, leaving 13 bases between them.